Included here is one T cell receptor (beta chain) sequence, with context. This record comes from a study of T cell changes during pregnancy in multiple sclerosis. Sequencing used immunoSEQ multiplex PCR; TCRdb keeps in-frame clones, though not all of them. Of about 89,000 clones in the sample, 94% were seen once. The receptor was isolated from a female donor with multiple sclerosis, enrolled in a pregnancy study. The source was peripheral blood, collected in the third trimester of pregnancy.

Here the CDR3 reads CASGLAVAGAGYEQYF. The DNA of the CDR3 is TGTGCTAGTGGTTTAGCAGTGGCGGGAGCTGGCTACGAGCAGTACTTC. J is TRBJ2-7 and V is TRBV12-5; 7 nucleotides agree with TRBD2. V lost 3 bases, J lost 3 bases, and 11 bases stayed unmatched. The CDR3 spans 16 residues. The V gene's germline CDR1 is LGHNT and CDR2 FRNRAP.